Each of the 12 T cell receptor beta chains below was sequenced from the same sample in a study of patients and donors after allogeneic stem cell transplantation. TCRdb reanalysed the RT-PCR reads using MiXCR and keeps one entry per CDR3 protein. Counted here are approximately 160,000 distinct CDR3 sequences, about 32% occurring once; the ten biggest clones make up under 3.5%. The material sequenced was blood, either unsorted or a sorted T cell fraction (not recorded which). The receptors were gathered from a human donor who was either an allogeneic HSCT recipient or a stem cell or donor lymphocyte infusion donor (not recorded which). It is not recorded whose cells these are; they may come from a transplant donor.

This clonotype has a single count. The chain has TRBV5-6 and TRBJ1-2, with D maybe TRBD1 (6 bases). CDR1 is SGHDT, CDR2 YYEEEE, per germline. Trimming stripped 4 bases from V and 4 bases from J, with 17 bases between. The CDR3 extends over 15 amino acids. The CDR3 loop reads CASSRRLQGIYGYTF. CDR3 bases: TGTGCCAGCAGCCGTCGTCTTCAGGGGATCTATGGCTACACCTTC.

The genes are TRBV11-3 and TRBJ1-2; no reliable D call. CDR1 and CDR2 (germline): SGHNT, YENEEA. The CDR3 is made up of 10 amino acids. V lost 7 bases and J 11 bases, leaving 11 bases between the germline ends. The CDR3 reads CASTRPGYTF. The CDR3 DNA reads as TGTGCCAGCACGCGGCCAGGTTACACCTTC.

The chain has TRBV6-5 and TRBJ2-7; TRBD1 aligns across 8 bases. Germline assignment: CDR1 MNHEY and CDR2 SVGAGI. The CDR3 length is 13 residues. V dropped 4 bases and J dropped 5; count of bases not matched to a gene: 4. CDR3 protein: CASSSPTGDEQYF. As DNA, the CDR3 is TGTGCCAGCAGTTCTCCGACAGGGGACGAGCAGTACTTC.

The V gene is TRBV12-3 or TRBV12-4, the J gene TRBJ2-3; 13 nucleotides match TRBD2. The CDR3 sequence is 14 residues long. After removal of 6 bases from V and 4 bases from J, the junction contained 1 base not matched to a gene. This chain's CDR3 is CASSGLAGADTQYF. As DNA, the CDR3 is TGTGCCAGCAGCGGACTAGCGGGAGCAGATACGCAGTATTTT.

This clonotype has just a few counts. This chain uses TRBV6-2 or TRBV6-3 with TRBJ2-7; D gene unclear. V lost 7 bases, J lost 0 bases, and 10 bases lay in between. The CDR3 has 13 residues. Germline V gives CDR1 MNHEY, CDR2 SVGEGT. CDR3 sequence: CASKRASSYEQYF. The DNA of the CDR3 is TGTGCCAGCAAGCGTGCGAGCTCCTACGAGCAGTACTTC.

This clonotype was seen a handful of times. The rearrangement joins TRBV4-3 to TRBJ2-3, with TRBD2 matching over 11 bases. Per germline, CDR1 LGHNA and CDR2 YSLEER. V lost 4 bases to trimming and J lost 0 bases; unmatched junction nucleotides: 3. This CDR3 has 16 amino acids. In DNA, the CDR3 is TGCGCCAGCAGCCCGTGGACTAGCGGGAGCACAGATACGCAGTATTTT. Its translation: CASSPWTSGSTDTQYF.

This chain joins TRBV5-1 and TRBJ2-1, with a possible D match to TRBD2 (5 bases). The length of the CDR3 is 15 residues. CDR1 SGHRS and CDR2 YFSETQ come from the germline V gene. Trimming took off 5 bases at V and 5 bases at J, with 17 bases between the two ends. The CDR3 DNA follows: TGCGCCAGCAGTATCACTTGGTACGGGAACAATGAGCAGTTCTTC. Amino acids: CASSITWYGNNEQFF.

The chain carries TRBV6-5 and TRBJ2-2; D remains ambiguous. V lost 6 bases, J lost 5 bases, and 10 bases lay in between. The germline V gene encodes CDR1 MNHEY and CDR2 SVGAGI. The CDR3 runs 13 residues. DNA for the CDR3: TGTGCCAGCAGCTCAAGCGTAACCGGGGAGCTGTTTTTT. Protein sequence: CASSSSVTGELFF.

This clonotype was seen only a few times. The rearrangement links TRBV28 to TRBJ1-5; no firm D call. The CDR3 consists of 14 residues. Trimming shortened V by 10 bases and J by 4 bases, and 17 bases separated the two germline ends. Germline V lookup: CDR1 MDHEN, CDR2 SYDVKM. CDR3 in DNA: TGTGCCACCAGACGGCCCCCTGATAATCAGCCCCAGCATTTT. Its translation is CATRRPPDNQPQHF.

This clonotype is a singleton in its sample. The chain is built from TRBV15 and TRBJ2-5; 11 nucleotides line up with TRBD1. CDR1 is LNHNV and CDR2 is YYDKDF in the germline V gene (reference sequence). The CDR3 extends over 16 amino acids. Trimming removed 4 bases from V and 5 bases from J; junction bases left unmatched: 9. Written as DNA, the CDR3 is TGTGCCACCAGCATCGGCAAGGACAGGGGGCGGGAGACCCAGTACTTC. Protein: CATSIGKDRGRETQYF.

This clonotype occurred a few times. This rearrangement joins TRBV12-3 or TRBV12-4 to TRBJ2-4; TRBD2 agrees at 11 bases. V trimming: 6 bases; J trimming: 3 bases; junction bases outside the gene matches: 16. The CDR3 loop spans 19 amino acids. CDR3 region: CASSQRTSGRGERKNIQYF. CDR3 nucleotide sequence: TGTGCCAGCAGCCAGAGGACTAGCGGGCGCGGGGAACGCAAAAACATTCAGTACTTC.

CDR3 DNA sequence: TGTGCCAGCAGTTTAACGACAGGGGCTCGGGAGACCCAGTACTTC. Protein sequence: CASSLTTGARETQYF. J is TRBJ2-5 and V is TRBV27, with 8 bases that match TRBD1. This CDR3 comprises 15 residues. V gave up 2 bases and J gave up 5 bases; unmatched junction bases: 7. CDR1 and CDR2 (germline): MNHEY, SMNVEV (reference sequence).